This paragraph reports one T cell receptor (beta chain). CCR7-negative CD45RA+ TemRA cells were combined with CD45RO+ cells to form CD8 memory. The data were taken from a study of shared clonotypes between healthy human individuals. Study in general: The study drew on a couple of women and three men aged 18 to 49 as donors.

Over several immunoSEQ plates, each subset's genomic DNA was distributed in even portions. Per the study methods: As immunoSEQ supplied junction-only sequences (without quality scores), filtering differed. Assay used: immunoSEQ multiplex PCR; TCRdb lists only in-frame clones, some missing. V and J calls and clone size are given by that table; D and trimming were obtained from the DNA. The sample lists around 690,000 clones; around 91% were seen once. The material sequenced was memory CD8+ T cells from PBMCs. Regarding subset: CD45RO+ cells pooled with CCR7-negative TemRA cells. The TCR comes from a man younger than 35 in good health. Some clones in this sample may be carry-over from other donors' samples.

CDR3 protein: CASSEIFGVSNYNEQFF. The CDR3 coding sequence is TGTGCCAGCAGTGAAATCTTCGGGGTGTCTAATTACAATGAGCAGTTCTTC. V gene TRBV2 combines with J gene TRBJ2-1, with D tentatively TRBD2 (5 bases). This CDR3 has 17 amino acids. Germline V gives CDR1 SNHLY, CDR2 FYNNEI. V was pared by 2 bases and J by 4 bases, with 18 bases between.